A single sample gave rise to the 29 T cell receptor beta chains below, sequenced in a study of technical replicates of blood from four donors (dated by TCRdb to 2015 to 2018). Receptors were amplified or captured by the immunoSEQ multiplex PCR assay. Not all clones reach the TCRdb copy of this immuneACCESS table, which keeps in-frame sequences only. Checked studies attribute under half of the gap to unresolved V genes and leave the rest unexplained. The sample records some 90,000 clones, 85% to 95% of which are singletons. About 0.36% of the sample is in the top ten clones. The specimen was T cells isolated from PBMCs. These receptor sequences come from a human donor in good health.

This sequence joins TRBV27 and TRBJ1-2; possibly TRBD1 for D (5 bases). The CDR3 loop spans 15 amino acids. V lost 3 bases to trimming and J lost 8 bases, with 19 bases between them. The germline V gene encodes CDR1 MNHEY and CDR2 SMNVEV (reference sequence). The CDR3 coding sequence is TGTGCCAGCAGTTTCGGGGAGGGGAAGGGCTACGGCTACACCTTC. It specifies CASSFGEGKGYGYTF.

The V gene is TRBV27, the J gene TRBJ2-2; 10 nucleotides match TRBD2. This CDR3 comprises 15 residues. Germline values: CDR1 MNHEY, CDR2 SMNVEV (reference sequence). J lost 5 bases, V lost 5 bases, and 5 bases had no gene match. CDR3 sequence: CASSLAGEGTGELFF. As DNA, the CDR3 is TGTGCCAGCAGTCTAGCGGGAGAGGGGACCGGGGAGCTGTTTTTT.

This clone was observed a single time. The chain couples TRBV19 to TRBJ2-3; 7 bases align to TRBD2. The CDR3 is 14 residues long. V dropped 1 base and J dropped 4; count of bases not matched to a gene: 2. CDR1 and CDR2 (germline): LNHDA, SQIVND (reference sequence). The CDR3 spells CASSIVGGADTQYF. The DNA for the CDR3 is TGTGCCAGTAGTATAGTGGGGGGGGCAGATACGCAGTATTTT.

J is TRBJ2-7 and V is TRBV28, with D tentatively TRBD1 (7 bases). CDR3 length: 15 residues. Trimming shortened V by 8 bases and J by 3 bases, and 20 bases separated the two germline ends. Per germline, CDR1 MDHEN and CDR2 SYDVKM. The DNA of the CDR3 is TGTGCCAGCGGGCAGGGGGGTAGGCTATACTACGAGCAGTACTTC. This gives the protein CASGQGGRLYYEQYF. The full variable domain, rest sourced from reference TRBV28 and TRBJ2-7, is DVKVTQSSRYLVKRTGEKVFLECVQDMDHENMFWYRQDPGLGLRLIYFSYDVKMKEKGDIPEGYSVSREKKERFSLILESASTNQTSMYLCASGQGGRLYYEQYFGPGTRLTVT.

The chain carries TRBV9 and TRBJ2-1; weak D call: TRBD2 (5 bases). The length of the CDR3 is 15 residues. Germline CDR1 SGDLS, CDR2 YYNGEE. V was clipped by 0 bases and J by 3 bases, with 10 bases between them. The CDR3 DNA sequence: TGTGCCAGCAGCGTAGGAGACTACTACTACAATGAGCAGTTCTTC. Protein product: CASSVGDYYYNEQFF.

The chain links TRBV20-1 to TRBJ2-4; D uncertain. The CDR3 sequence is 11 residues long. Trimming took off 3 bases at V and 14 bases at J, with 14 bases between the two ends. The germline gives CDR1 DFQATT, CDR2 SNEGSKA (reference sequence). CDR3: CSARGPQVEYF. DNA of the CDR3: TGCAGTGCTAGGGGTCCGCAGGTAGAGTACTTC.

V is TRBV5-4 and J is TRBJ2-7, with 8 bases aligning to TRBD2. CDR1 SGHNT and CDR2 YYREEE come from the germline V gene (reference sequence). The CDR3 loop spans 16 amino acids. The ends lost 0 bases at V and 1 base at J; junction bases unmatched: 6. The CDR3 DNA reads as TGTGCCAGCAGCTTGGAAGCGGGAGAGGGGTCCTACGAGCAGTACTTC. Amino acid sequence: CASSLEAGEGSYEQYF. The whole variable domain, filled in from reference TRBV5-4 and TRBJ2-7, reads ETGVTQSPTHLIKTRGQQVTLRCSSQSGHNTVSWYQQALGQGPQFIFQYYREEENGRGNFPPRFSGLQFPNYSSELNVNALELDDSALYLCASSLEAGEGSYEQYFGPGTRLTVT.

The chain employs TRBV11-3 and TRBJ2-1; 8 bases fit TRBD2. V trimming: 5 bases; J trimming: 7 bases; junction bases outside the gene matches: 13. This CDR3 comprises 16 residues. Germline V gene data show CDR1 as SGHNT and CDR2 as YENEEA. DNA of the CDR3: TGTGCCAGCAGCCCTGGGTCGGGAGGGCCGTATAATGAGCAGTTCTTC. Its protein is CASSPGSGGPYNEQFF.

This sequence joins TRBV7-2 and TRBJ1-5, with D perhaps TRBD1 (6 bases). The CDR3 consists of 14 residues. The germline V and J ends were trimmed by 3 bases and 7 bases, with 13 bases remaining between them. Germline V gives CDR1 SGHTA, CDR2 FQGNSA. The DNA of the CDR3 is TGTGCCAGCAGCTTTAAAGGGGGTTACCAGCCCCAGCATTTT. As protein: CASSFKGGYQPQHF.

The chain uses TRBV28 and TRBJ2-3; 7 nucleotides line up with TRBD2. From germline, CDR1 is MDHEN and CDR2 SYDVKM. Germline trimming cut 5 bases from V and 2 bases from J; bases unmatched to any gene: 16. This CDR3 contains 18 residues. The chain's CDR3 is CASSQFFSAGLNTDTQYF. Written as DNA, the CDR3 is TGTGCCAGCAGTCAGTTCTTCTCAGCGGGGCTAAACACAGATACGCAGTATTTT.

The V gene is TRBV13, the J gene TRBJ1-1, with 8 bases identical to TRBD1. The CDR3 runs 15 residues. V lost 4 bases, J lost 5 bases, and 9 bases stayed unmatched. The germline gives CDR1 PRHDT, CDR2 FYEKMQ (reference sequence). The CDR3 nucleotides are TGTGCCAGCAGCTCCCTCGGACAGGGCGGAACTGAAGCTTTCTTT. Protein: CASSSLGQGGTEAFF.

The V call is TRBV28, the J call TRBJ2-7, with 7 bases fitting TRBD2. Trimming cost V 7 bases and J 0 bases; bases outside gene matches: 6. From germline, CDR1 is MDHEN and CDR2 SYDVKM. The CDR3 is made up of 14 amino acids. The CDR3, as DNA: TGTGCCAGCACTAGCGGCGAGTCCTCCTACGAGCAGTACTTC. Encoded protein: CASTSGESSYEQYF.

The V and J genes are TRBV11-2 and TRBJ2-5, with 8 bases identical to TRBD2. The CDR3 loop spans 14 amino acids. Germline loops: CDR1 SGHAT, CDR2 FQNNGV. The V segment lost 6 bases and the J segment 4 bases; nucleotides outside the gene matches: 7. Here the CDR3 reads CASRTPGGIETQYF. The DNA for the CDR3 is TGTGCCAGCAGGACCCCGGGAGGGATAGAGACCCAGTACTTC.

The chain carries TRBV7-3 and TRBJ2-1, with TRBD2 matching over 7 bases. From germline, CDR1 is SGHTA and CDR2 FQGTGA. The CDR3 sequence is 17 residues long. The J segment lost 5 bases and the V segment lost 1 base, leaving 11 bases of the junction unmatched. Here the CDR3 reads CASSLRGSGGPNNEQFF. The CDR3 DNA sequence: TGTGCCAGCAGCTTAAGGGGGTCGGGAGGACCCAACAATGAGCAGTTCTTC. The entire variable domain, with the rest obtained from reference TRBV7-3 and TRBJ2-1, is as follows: GAGVSQTPSNKVTEKGKYVELRCDPISGHTALYWYRQSLGQGPEFLIYFQGTGAADDSGLPNDRFFAVRPEGSVSTLKIQRTERGDSAVYLCASSLRGSGGPNNEQFFGPGTRLTVL.

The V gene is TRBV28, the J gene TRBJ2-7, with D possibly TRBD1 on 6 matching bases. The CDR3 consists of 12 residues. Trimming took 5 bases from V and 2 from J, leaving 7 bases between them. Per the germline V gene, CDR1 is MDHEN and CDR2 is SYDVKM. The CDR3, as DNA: TGTGCCAGCAGTCACAGGGCCTACGAGCAGTACTTC. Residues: CASSHRAYEQYF. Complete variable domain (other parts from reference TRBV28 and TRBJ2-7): DVKVTQSSRYLVKRTGEKVFLECVQDMDHENMFWYRQDPGLGLRLIYFSYDVKMKEKGDIPEGYSVSREKKERFSLILESASTNQTSMYLCASSHRAYEQYFGPGTRLTVT.

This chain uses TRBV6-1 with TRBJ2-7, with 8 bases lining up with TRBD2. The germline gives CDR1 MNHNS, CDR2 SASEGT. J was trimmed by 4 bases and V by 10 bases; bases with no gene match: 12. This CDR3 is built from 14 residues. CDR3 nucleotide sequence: TGTGCCACCACCCCCCGGGGGGGAGGGTACGAGCAGTACTTC. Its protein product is CATTPRGGGYEQYF.

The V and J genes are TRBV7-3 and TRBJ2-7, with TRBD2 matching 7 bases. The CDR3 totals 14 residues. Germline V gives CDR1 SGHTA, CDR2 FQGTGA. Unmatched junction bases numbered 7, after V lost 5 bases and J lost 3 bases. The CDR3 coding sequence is TGTGCCAGCAGCCCCGGCGGGAGCTACTACGAGCAGTACTTC. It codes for CASSPGGSYYEQYF.

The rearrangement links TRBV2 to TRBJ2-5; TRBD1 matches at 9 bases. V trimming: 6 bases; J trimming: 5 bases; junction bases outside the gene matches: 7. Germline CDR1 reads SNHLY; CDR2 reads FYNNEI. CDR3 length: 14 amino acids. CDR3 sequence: CASREDRGGETQYF. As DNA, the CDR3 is TGTGCCAGCAGGGAGGACAGGGGTGGGGAGACCCAGTACTTC. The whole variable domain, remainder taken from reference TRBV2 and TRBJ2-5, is EPEVTQTPSHQVTQMGQEVILRCVPISNHLYFYWYRQILGQKVEFLVSFYNNEISEKSEIFDDQFSVERPDGSNFTLKIRSTKLEDSAMYFCASREDRGGETQYFGPGTRLLVL.

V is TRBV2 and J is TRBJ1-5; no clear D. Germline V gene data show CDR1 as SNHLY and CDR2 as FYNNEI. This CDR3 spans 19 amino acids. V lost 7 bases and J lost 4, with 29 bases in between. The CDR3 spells CASTLGVRQNAGRNQPQHF. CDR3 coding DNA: TGTGCCAGCACTCTAGGTGTCAGGCAGAACGCGGGGAGAAATCAGCCCCAGCATTTT.

CDR3 bases: TGTGCCAGCAGCCAAATCGCGGGGGACTCCACAGATACGCAGTATTTT. The encoded protein is CASSQIAGDSTDTQYF. The chain is built from TRBV14 and TRBJ2-3; 7 positions agree with TRBD2. With 2 bases clipped from V and 2 bases from J, the junction kept 7 bases outside the gene matches. CDR3 length: 16 residues. CDR1 and CDR2 (germline): SGHDN, FVKESK.

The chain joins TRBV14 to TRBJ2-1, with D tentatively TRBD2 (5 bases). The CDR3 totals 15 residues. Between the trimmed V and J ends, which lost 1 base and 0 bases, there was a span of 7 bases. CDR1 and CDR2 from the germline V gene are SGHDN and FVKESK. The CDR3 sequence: CASSQAEDSYNEQFF. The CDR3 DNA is TGTGCCAGCAGCCAAGCGGAGGACTCCTACAATGAGCAGTTCTTC.

This chain's CDR3 is CASSPLKGRGYNEQFF. In nucleotides, the CDR3 is TGTGCCAGCAGCCCGCTTAAGGGGAGGGGCTACAATGAGCAGTTCTTC. This chain links TRBV5-5 with TRBJ2-1; the match to TRBD2 covers 7 bases. This CDR3 has 16 residues. From germline, CDR1 is SGHKS and CDR2 YYEKEE (reference sequence). J was trimmed by 3 bases and V by 4 bases; bases with no gene match: 10.

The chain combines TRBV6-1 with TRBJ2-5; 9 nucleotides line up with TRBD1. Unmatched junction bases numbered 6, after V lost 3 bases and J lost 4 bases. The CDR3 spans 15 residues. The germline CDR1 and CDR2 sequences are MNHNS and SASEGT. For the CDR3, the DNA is TGTGCCAGCAGTGACTTTGGGACAGGGATAGAGACCCAGTACTTC. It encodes CASSDFGTGIETQYF.

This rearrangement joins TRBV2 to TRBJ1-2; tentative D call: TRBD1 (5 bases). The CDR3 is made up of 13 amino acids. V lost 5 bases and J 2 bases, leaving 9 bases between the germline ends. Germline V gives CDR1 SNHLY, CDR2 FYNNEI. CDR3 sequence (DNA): TGTGCCAGCAGTATTCAGGGCAACTATGGCTACACCTTC. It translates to CASSIQGNYGYTF.

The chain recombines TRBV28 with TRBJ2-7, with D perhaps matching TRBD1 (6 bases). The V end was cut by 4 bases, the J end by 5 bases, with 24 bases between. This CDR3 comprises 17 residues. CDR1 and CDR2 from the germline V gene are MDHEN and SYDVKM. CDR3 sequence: CASSSTAGTQETDEQYF. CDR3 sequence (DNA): TGTGCCAGCAGTTCCACGGCCGGGACACAAGAGACCGACGAGCAGTACTTC.

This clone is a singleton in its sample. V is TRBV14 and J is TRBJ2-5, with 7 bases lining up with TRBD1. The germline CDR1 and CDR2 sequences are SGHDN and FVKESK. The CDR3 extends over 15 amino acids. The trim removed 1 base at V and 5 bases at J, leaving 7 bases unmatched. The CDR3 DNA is TGTGCCAGCAGCCAAGTCTCAGGGGGACGGGAGACCCAGTACTTC. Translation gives CASSQVSGGRETQYF.

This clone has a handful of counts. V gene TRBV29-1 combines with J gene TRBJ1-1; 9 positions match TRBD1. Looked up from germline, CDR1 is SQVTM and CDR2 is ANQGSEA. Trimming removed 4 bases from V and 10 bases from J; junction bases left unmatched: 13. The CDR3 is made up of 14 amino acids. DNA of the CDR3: TGCAGCGTTGTCAACAGGGGGCCATCTTGGGGAGCTTTCTTT. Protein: CSVVNRGPSWGAFF.

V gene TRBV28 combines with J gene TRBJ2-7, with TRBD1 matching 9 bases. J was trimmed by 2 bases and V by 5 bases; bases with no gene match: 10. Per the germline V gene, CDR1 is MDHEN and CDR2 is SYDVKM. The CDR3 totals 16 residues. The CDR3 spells CASSRGQGYTAYEQYF. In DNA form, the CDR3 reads TGTGCCAGCAGTCGAGGACAGGGGTATACTGCCTACGAGCAGTACTTC. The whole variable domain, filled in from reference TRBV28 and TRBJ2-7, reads DVKVTQSSRYLVKRTGEKVFLECVQDMDHENMFWYRQDPGLGLRLIYFSYDVKMKEKGDIPEGYSVSREKKERFSLILESASTNQTSMYLCASSRGQGYTAYEQYFGPGTRLTVT.

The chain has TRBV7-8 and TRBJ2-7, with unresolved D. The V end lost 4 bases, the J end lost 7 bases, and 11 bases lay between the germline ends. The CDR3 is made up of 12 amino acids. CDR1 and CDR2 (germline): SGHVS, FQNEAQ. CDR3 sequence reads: CASSSHLEEQYF. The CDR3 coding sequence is TGTGCCAGCAGCTCTCACTTGGAGGAGCAGTACTTC.